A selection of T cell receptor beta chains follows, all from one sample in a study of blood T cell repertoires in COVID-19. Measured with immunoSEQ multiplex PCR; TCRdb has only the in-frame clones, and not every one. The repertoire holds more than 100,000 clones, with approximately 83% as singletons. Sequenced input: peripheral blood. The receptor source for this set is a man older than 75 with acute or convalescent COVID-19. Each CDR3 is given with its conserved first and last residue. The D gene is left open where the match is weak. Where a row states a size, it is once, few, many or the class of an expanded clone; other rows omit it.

TGTGCCAGCAGCAACGGAAGCGGGAGACCCTACAATGAGCAGTTCTTC	CASSNGSGRPYNEQFF	TRBV21-1	TRBJ2-1	-	-
TGTGCCAGTACTACGACAGGGAGCTCCTATAATTCACCCCTCCACTTT	CASTTTGSSYNSPLHF	TRBV19	TRBJ1-6	-	TRBD1
TGTGCCAGCAGCGTAGGGACAGCTCTCAATCAGCCCCAGCATTTT	CASSVGTALNQPQHF	TRBV5-4	TRBJ1-5	-	TRBD1
TGTGCCAGCAGCTTAGTTGCCCGGGAAGCTTTCTTT	CASSLVAREAFF	TRBV7-9	TRBJ1-1	-	-
TGTGCCAGCAAGCGGGGGATTGGCGCAGATACGCAGTATTTT	CASKRGIGADTQYF	TRBV7-9	TRBJ2-3	-	TRBD2
TGTGCCAGCAGCCCCGGCGGATTCTTCAATGAGCAGTTCTTC	CASSPGGFFNEQFF	TRBV9	TRBJ2-1	-	-
TGTGCCACCAGCATGGCAGGCAGGAACACTGAAGCTTTCTTT	CATSMAGRNTEAFF	TRBV24-1	TRBJ1-1	-	-
TGTGCCAGCAGCTTAATGGGCGGGGGCAATCAGCCCCAGCATTTT	CASSLMGGGNQPQHF	TRBV7-2	TRBJ1-5	-	-
TGTGCCAGCAGTGAATTTCCAGAGAACACCGGGGAGCTGTTTTTT	CASSEFPENTGELFF	TRBV25-1	TRBJ2-2	-	-
TGTGCCAGCAGCCCAATGACTCCCTCCGAGCAGTACTTC	CASSPMTPSEQYF	TRBV7-2	TRBJ2-7	-	-
TGCGCCAGCAGCCTAGACAGCTCTGGGGCCAACGTCCTGACTTTC	CASSLDSSGANVLTF	TRBV5-1	TRBJ2-6	-	-
TGTGCCAGTAGTACCACACGAGCCAAAAACATTCAGTACTTC	CASSTTRAKNIQYF	TRBV19	TRBJ2-4	-	-
TGTGCCAGCAGCAATGGGGAGGGCGGGGAGCTGTTTTTT	CASSNGEGGELFF	TRBV9	TRBJ2-2	-	TRBD2
TGTGCCAGCTCATCGACCGGGACAGGGTACGGCTACACCTTC	CASSSTGTGYGYTF	TRBV18	TRBJ1-2	few	TRBD1
TGTGCCAGCAGCCAAGATCGCGGAAACACTGAAGCTTTCTTT	CASSQDRGNTEAFF	TRBV3-1/TRBV3-2	TRBJ1-1	-	-
TGCGCCAGCAGCTCTAGCGGGACGAACGATGAGCAGTTCTTC	CASSSSGTNDEQFF	TRBV5-1	TRBJ2-1	-	TRBD2
TGTGCCAGTAGTATAGTCGGGGGGCTAGGCTACAATGAGCAGTTCTTC	CASSIVGGLGYNEQFF	TRBV19	TRBJ2-1	-	-
TGTGCCAGTAAACTAGCGGGAGCCATAAAAACGAGCACAGATACGCAGTATTTT	CASKLAGAIKTSTDTQYF	TRBV27	TRBJ2-3	-	TRBD2
TGTGCCAGTACCCTAGACAGTTTGAACACTGAAGCTTTCTTT	CASTLDSLNTEAFF	TRBV19	TRBJ1-1	-	-
TGTGCCAGCAGCTTAACCCTAGCGGGAGGGTCGGACACCGGGGAGCTGTTTTTT	CASSLTLAGGSDTGELFF	TRBV7-2	TRBJ2-2	-	TRBD2
TGTGCCAGCAGGGGGACAGGGGAGGACATTCAGTACTTC	CASRGTGEDIQYF	TRBV6-5	TRBJ2-4	-	TRBD1
TGTGCCATCAGTGATACCTGGACAGGGGGCCTTTCACCCCTCCACTTT	CAISDTWTGGLSPLHF	TRBV10-3	TRBJ1-6	few	TRBD1